These T cell receptor beta chains were read from a single sample in a study of blood T cell repertoires in COVID-19. Profiling relied on immunoSEQ multiplex PCR, and the TCRdb table lists in-frame clones only, not all of them. The sample has about 73,000 clones, over 80% seen once. Sequenced input: peripheral blood. The receptors were sampled from a man older than 75 with active or convalescent COVID-19. The CDR3 runs from the conserved cysteine through the conserved F or W. The D gene is left open where the match is weak. For some rows the clone size is stated as once, few or many, or as a class when expanded; others skip it.

>TRBJ1-2|.|.|TRBV10-1
TGCGCCAGCAGTGACTCTACAGGGAACTATGGCTACACCTTC
CASSDSTGNYGYTF
>TRBJ2-1|.|TRBD2|TRBV18
TGTGCCAGCTCACCATCCAGCGGGGGGGCCATAAATGAGCAGTTCTTC
CASSPSSGGAINEQFF
>TRBJ2-7|.|.|TRBV6-5
TGTGCCAGCAGTTACTCGGGCGACATTACCTACGAGCAGTACTTC
CASSYSGDITYEQYF
>TRBJ2-1|.|.|TRBV19
TGTGCCAGTAGTACCCAAGGCGGGATAGGTAACAATGAGCAGTTCTTC
CASSTQGGIGNNEQFF
>TRBJ2-5|.|TRBD1|TRBV9
TGTGCCAGCAGCGGGAGCCGGGACAGGGGATTACAAGAGACCCAGTACTTC
CASSGSRDRGLQETQYF
>TRBJ1-4|.|.|TRBV10-2
TGCGCCAGCAGTCAGCGGCTGAATGAAAAACTGTTTTTT
CASSQRLNEKLFF
>TRBJ2-2|.|.|TRBV5-1
TGCGCCAGCAGCCTGGAGGGGTCAGCCGGGGAGCTGTTTTTT
CASSLEGSAGELFF
>TRBJ2-1|few|TRBD2|TRBV11-3
TGTGCCAGCAGCTCTAGCGGGAGAGTTAAGTTCTTC
CASSSSGRVKFF
>TRBJ1-2|.|.|TRBV5-6
TGTGCCAGCAGCTCAGGACAACTCACTAACTATGGCTACACCTTC
CASSSGQLTNYGYTF
>TRBJ2-3|.|TRBD1|TRBV5-5
TGTGCCAGCAGCTTACAGGGGGGCCGGAGCATCCTCACAGATACGCAGTATTTT
CASSLQGGRSILTDTQYF
>TRBJ1-5|once|.|TRBV4-1
TGCGCCAGCAGCCAAGTTCCAGGACAGCCATCGGGTCAGCCCCAGCATTTT
CASSQVPGQPSGQPQHF
>TRBJ2-1|.|TRBD1|TRBV7-8
TGTGCCAGCAGCCCTCCTAGGGGGCTAAGTGTCAATGAGCAGTTCTTC
CASSPPRGLSVNEQFF
>TRBJ2-7|.|TRBD2|TRBV28
TGTGCCAGCAGTCAAGGCGGGGGGAGCTCCTACGAGCAGTACTTC
CASSQGGGSSYEQYF
>TRBJ1-1|.|TRBD1|TRBV18
TGTGCCACCGAGGCCTGGGACAGGGTCACTGAAGCTTTCTTT
CATEAWDRVTEAFF
>TRBJ2-5|few|TRBD2|TRBV15
TGTGCCACCAGCAGGGGTAGCGGGGGAAACCAAGAGACCCAGTACTTC
CATSRGSGGNQETQYF
>TRBJ1-5|.|.|TRBV19
TGTGCCAGTAGTATCACCAGGGTTAATCAGCCCCAGCATTTT
CASSITRVNQPQHF
>TRBJ2-2|.|.|TRBV5-1
TGCGCCAGCAGCTCCGGACTACGCCTTTCGAACACCGGGGAGCTGTTTTTT
CASSSGLRLSNTGELFF
>TRBJ2-1|.|TRBD2|TRBV5-1
TGCGCCAGCAAGGACCCACGGCGGGAGGGCCTCACTGAGCAGTTCTTC
CASKDPRREGLTEQFF
>TRBJ2-7|.|TRBD1|TRBV5-1
TGCGCCAGCAGCATGTTTGGACAGGGTTTTATCTACGAGCAGTACTTC
CASSMFGQGFIYEQYF
>TRBJ2-5|.|.|TRBV7-2
TGTGCCAGCAGCTCAAGAGGACAGTTCCAAGAGACCCAGTACTTC
CASSSRGQFQETQYF
>TRBJ2-3|.|.|TRBV5-4
TGTGCCAGCAGCGCTTTGCGGGCCCATACGCAGTATTTT
CASSALRAHTQYF
>TRBJ2-1|.|TRBD2|TRBV6-2/TRBV6-3
TGTGCCAGCAGTTACATTAGCGGGTCCTACAATGAGCAGTTCTTC
CASSYISGSYNEQFF
>TRBJ2-1|.|TRBD2|TRBV18
TGTGCCAGCTCACCACGGTTTAGCGGGGAGACCTCCTACAATGAGCAGTTCTTC
CASSPRFSGETSYNEQFF
>TRBJ1-3|few|.|TRBV30
TGTGCCTGGACCACAACAGGGACCTACTCTGGAAACACCATATATTTT
CAWTTTGTYSGNTIYF
>TRBJ2-4|.|.|TRBV21-1
TGTGCCAGCAGCATCAGCAGGGCGCGAGCCAAAAACATTCAGTACTTC
CASSISRARAKNIQYF
>TRBJ2-2|.|.|TRBV18
TGTGCCAGCTCACCGCGGGACACCGGGGAGCTGTTTTTT
CASSPRDTGELFF
>TRBJ1-2|.|TRBD1|TRBV6-5
TGTGCCAGCAGTTTCAGGGGGTACTATGGCTACACCTTC
CASSFRGYYGYTF
>TRBJ2-3|.|.|TRBV7-2
TGTGCCAGCAGTCCCGACAGGTTAAGCACAGATACGCAGTATTTT
CASSPDRLSTDTQYF
>TRBJ2-3|.|TRBD2|TRBV5-1
TGCGCCAGCACCTCGGGGGGGAACTTCCAGACGCAGTATTTT
CASTSGGNFQTQYF
>TRBJ1-1|.|.|TRBV5-4
TGTGCCAGCAGCCACACAGGCAGGAACACTGAAGCTTTCTTT
CASSHTGRNTEAFF
>TRBJ1-2|.|TRBD1|TRBV6-4
TGTGCCAGCAGTGACACGGGACAGGCCCTTTATGGCTACACCTTC
CASSDTGQALYGYTF
>TRBJ2-3|few|.|TRBV6-2/TRBV6-3
TGTGCCAGCAGCCCTTCCCCTTATCGTCGGAGGACCACAGATACGCAGTATTTT
CASSPSPYRRRTTDTQYF
>TRBJ1-1|few|TRBD1|TRBV28
TGTGCCAGCAGTTCCCTAACAGGGGTTTCCACTGAAGCTTTCTTT
CASSSLTGVSTEAFF
>TRBJ1-1|.|TRBD1|TRBV2
TGTGCCAGCAGTCTCGCCAGACAGGGTGCGAACACTGAAGCTTTCTTT
CASSLARQGANTEAFF
>TRBJ1-1|.|TRBD1|TRBV5-6
TGTGCCAGCAGAAGGACAGGGCGGAACACTGAAGCTTTCTTT
CASRRTGRNTEAFF
>TRBJ2-5|.|.|TRBV7-6
TGTGCCAGCAGCTTAGCGCACTCGTCCCAAGAGACCCAGTACTTC
CASSLAHSSQETQYF
>TRBJ1-1|.|.|TRBV21-1
TGTGCCAGCAGCAGGGGGGACAGGGAGAACACTGAAGCTTTCTTT
CASSRGDRENTEAFF
>TRBJ2-1|once|.|TRBV9
TGTGCCAGCAGCTTCCTTGACAATGAGCAGTTCTTC
CASSFLDNEQFF
>TRBJ1-3|.|.|TRBV5-1
TGCGCCAGCAGCCCGGCCAGGGGAAACACCATATATTTT
CASSPARGNTIYF
>TRBJ1-5|.|.|TRBV19
TGTGCCAGTAGTATAGATCGGGTGGGGCCCCAGCATTTT
CASSIDRVGPQHF
>TRBJ1-3|.|.|TRBV14
TGTGCCAGCAGCCAAGATTCTGTCTGGGCCTCTGGAAACACCATATATTTT
CASSQDSVWASGNTIYF
>TRBJ2-7|.|TRBD1|TRBV5-1
TGCGCCAGCAGTACAGGGGCCTACGAGCAGTACTTC
CASSTGAYEQYF
>TRBJ1-1|.|.|TRBV5-1
TGCGCCAGCAGCTTGGACACCCCGAACACTGAAGCTTTCTTT
CASSLDTPNTEAFF
>TRBJ2-5|.|.|TRBV30
TGTGCCTGGAGTGTAACAGAACAGACCCAGTACTTC
CAWSVTEQTQYF
>TRBJ1-6|.|.|TRBV6-5
TGTGCCAGCAGTTCCCTAAATTCACCCCTCCACTTT
CASSSLNSPLHF
>TRBJ2-1|.|.|TRBV30
TGTGCCTGGAGTGCAAGGGCGGGTTGGAATGAGCAGTTCTTC
CAWSARAGWNEQFF
>TRBJ2-7|once|.|TRBV3-1/TRBV3-2
TGTGCCAGCAGCCAAGTCTATGCCGGCTCCTACGAGCAGTACTTC
CASSQVYAGSYEQYF
>TRBJ2-1|few|.|TRBV6-5
TGTGCCCTGAGGGGGACTACTTCAAACAATGAGCAGTTCTTC
CALRGTTSNNEQFF
>TRBJ2-3|once|TRBD2|TRBV3-1/TRBV3-2
TGTGCCAGCAGCCAAGCGAAGGGACTAGCGGGTTTGGTCGATACGCAGTATTTT
CASSQAKGLAGLVDTQYF
>TRBJ2-1|.|.|TRBV7-2
TGTGCCAGCAGCTTCCCCGGGGTCCATGAGCAGTTCTTC
CASSFPGVHEQFF
>TRBJ2-3|once|TRBD1|TRBV15
TGTGCCACCAGCACACGAAGGCCGGGACAGGGGCAGCGCACAGATACGCAGTATTTT
CATSTRRPGQGQRTDTQYF
>TRBJ2-1|.|TRBD2|TRBV18
TGTGCCAGCTCACAACTAGCGGGGGTAACCTACAATGAGCAGTTCTTC
CASSQLAGVTYNEQFF
>TRBJ2-3|.|TRBD2|TRBV5-1
TGCGCCAGCAGACTAGCGGGAGGTCCAGATACGCAGTATTTT
CASRLAGGPDTQYF
>TRBJ1-5|few|TRBD1|TRBV4-1
TGCGCCAGCAGCCAAGAGACAGGGAAGGGTCAGCCCCAGCATTTT
CASSQETGKGQPQHF
>TRBJ1-1|few|TRBD1|TRBV5-6
TGTGCCAGCAGCTTGGGGGACAGCAGGAACACTGAAGCTTTCTTT
CASSLGDSRNTEAFF